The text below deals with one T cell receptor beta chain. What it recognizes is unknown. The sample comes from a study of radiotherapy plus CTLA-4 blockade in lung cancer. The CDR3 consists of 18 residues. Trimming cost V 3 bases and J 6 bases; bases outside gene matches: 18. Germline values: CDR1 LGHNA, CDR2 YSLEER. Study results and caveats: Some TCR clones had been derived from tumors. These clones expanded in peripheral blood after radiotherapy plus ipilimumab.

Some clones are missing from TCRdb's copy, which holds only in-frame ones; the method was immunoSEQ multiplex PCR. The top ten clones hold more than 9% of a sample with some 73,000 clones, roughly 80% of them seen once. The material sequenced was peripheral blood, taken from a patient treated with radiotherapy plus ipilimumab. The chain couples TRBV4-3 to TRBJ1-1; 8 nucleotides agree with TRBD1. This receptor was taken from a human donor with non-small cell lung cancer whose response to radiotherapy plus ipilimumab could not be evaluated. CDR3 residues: CASSHLWAKPGQESEAFF. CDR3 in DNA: TGCGCCAGCAGCCACTTGTGGGCGAAACCGGGACAGGAGTCTGAAGCTTTCTTT.